The T cell receptor beta chain described here comes from a study of blood T cell repertoires in COVID-19. This CDR3 has 17 residues. The V segment lost 0 bases and the J segment 3 bases; nucleotides outside the gene matches: 5. Germline CDR1 reads LGHDT; CDR2 reads YNNKEL (reference sequence). In the original analysis: Estimation of nucleated cell counts relied on the amplification of reference gene primers. TCRdb keeps only in-frame clones here, not all; method: immunoSEQ multiplex PCR. For V, J and clone size, that table is used; D and trimming come from the DNA. The repertoire holds about 72,000 clones, approximately 84% seen once, with roughly a tenth in the top ten.

The sequence was collected from an older man with active or convalescent COVID-19. The material sequenced was peripheral blood. The rearrangement links TRBV3-1 (or the pseudogene TRBV3-2) to TRBJ1-5, with 10 bases matching TRBD1. The CDR3 region has the DNA TGTGCCAGCAGCCAAGAAGGCGGGACAGGGGTCAATCAGCCCCAGCATTTT. Translating it yields CASSQEGGTGVNQPQHF.